The rows below give T cell receptor beta chains drawn from one sample of a study of blood T cell repertoires in COVID-19. Sequencing was performed with immunoSEQ multiplex PCR; in TCRdb, only in-frame clones are kept and a portion is missing. The repertoire consists of 150,000 or so clones, with roughly four fifths occurring once and the leading ten covering 15%. The sequenced sample consisted of peripheral blood. All receptors derive from a human donor with acute or convalescent COVID-19. The donor label of this sample is uncertain. The CDR3 runs from the conserved cysteine through the conserved F or W. D genes are given only for firm matches. Size values are once, few and many counts, or a class for expanded clones, and some rows have none.

cdr3_nt cdr3_aa v_call clone_size d_call j_call
TGTGCCAGCAGCCAAAAGATGGGTTGGGGCCATGTACCTCTTGAGCAGTACTTC CASSQKMGWGHVPLEQYF TRBV3-1/TRBV3-2 NA NA TRBJ2-7
TGTGCCAGCAGTTGGATGGACAGGGAAGGCTACACCTTC CASSWMDREGYTF TRBV2 NA TRBD1 TRBJ1-2
TGTGCCATCGCGGGCCAGCCCCAGCATTTT CAIAGQPQHF TRBV27 NA NA TRBJ1-5
TGTGCCAGCAGCTTAGGGGGTCAGGGGGTTTCGGAGACCCAGTACTTC CASSLGGQGVSETQYF TRBV11-2 NA TRBD1 TRBJ2-5
TGTGCCAGCACTTGGACAGGGGGACGACTTGGCACAGATACGCAGTATTTT CASTWTGGRLGTDTQYF TRBV2 NA TRBD1 TRBJ2-3
TGTGCCAGCAGCCAGATATTGAGGAATAACTATGGCTACACCTTC CASSQILRNNYGYTF TRBV7-9 once NA TRBJ1-2
TGTGCCAGCAGCTCCGACAGGGCCACTGAAGCTTTCTTT CASSSDRATEAFF TRBV7-3 NA TRBD1 TRBJ1-1
TGTGCCTGGAGCGGAGAGACAGGGGGCAATCAGCCCCAGCATTTT CAWSGETGGNQPQHF TRBV30 NA TRBD1 TRBJ1-5
TGTGCCAGCAGACCTAGGGGGCCGGAAAACATTCAGTACTTC CASRPRGPENIQYF TRBV6-2/TRBV6-3 NA TRBD1 TRBJ2-4
TGTGCCAGCAGTTATGGACCTGGGCGGGGCTTCTACAATGAGCAGTTCTTC CASSYGPGRGFYNEQFF TRBV6-2/TRBV6-3 NA NA TRBJ2-1
TGTGCCAGCAGTAACACCATGAACACTGAAGCTTTCTTT CASSNTMNTEAFF TRBV14 NA NA TRBJ1-1
TGTGCCAGCAGCTGGGGGGGTCAGCCCCAGCATTTT CASSWGGQPQHF TRBV5-8 NA NA TRBJ1-5
TGCGCCAGCAGCTGGCAGGAAAGCTCCTACGAGCAGTACTTC CASSWQESSYEQYF TRBV5-1 NA NA TRBJ2-7
TGTGCCAGCAGTTACCGGAGACAGGGTTGGTATGGCTACACCTTC CASSYRRQGWYGYTF TRBV6-5 NA TRBD1 TRBJ1-2
TGCAGCGTCGGGAAAGAGTTGAACACTGAAGCTTTCTTT CSVGKELNTEAFF TRBV29-1 NA NA TRBJ1-1
TGTGCCAGCAGTTTTACAGGGGGAAGGACCGGGGAGCTGTTTTTT CASSFTGGRTGELFF TRBV6-5 NA TRBD1 TRBJ2-2
TGCAGCGTTGAGGGCGTCCTGGGGAGTGGGGCCAACGTCCTGACTTTC CSVEGVLGSGANVLTF TRBV29-1 once NA TRBJ2-6
TGTGCCAGTAGTATGTCCAGAAACCAAGAGACCCAGTACTTC CASSMSRNQETQYF TRBV19 NA NA TRBJ2-5
TGCGCCAGCAGCTTGGCAGGGAACACTGAAGCTTTCTTT CASSLAGNTEAFF TRBV5-1 few NA TRBJ1-1
TGTGCCAGCAGCTTAGCGTGGCGGGCCGGGGAGCAGTACTTC CASSLAWRAGEQYF TRBV7-2 NA NA TRBJ2-7
TGTGCCAGCAGCCAAGATCTAGGAGGGACAGGAGGATCTAACTATGGCTACACCTTC CASSQDLGGTGGSNYGYTF TRBV4-2 few TRBD1 TRBJ1-2
TGTGCTAGCAGCTTGGACTGGCAAGAGACCCAGTACTTC CASSLDWQETQYF TRBV7-7 NA NA TRBJ2-5
TGTGCCAGCAGCCCTCCCCCCGCGGGAAACACCATATATTTT CASSPPPAGNTIYF TRBV11-2 once NA TRBJ1-3
TGTGCCAGCAGCTTGCGGTTTACTAGCGGGGGCCACGAGCAGTACTTC CASSLRFTSGGHEQYF TRBV5-6 once TRBD2 TRBJ2-7
TGTGCCAGCAGTTACTCAGGACAGAGGCCCGACTACTTT CASSYSGQRPDYF TRBV6-6 NA NA TRBJ1-6
TGTGCCAGCAGCCGAGGACAGGGTGGACAGCCCCAGCATTTT CASSRGQGGQPQHF TRBV14 NA TRBD1 TRBJ1-5
TGTGCCAGCAGCACTGGGGACAGGAGGGGCTCACCCCTCCACTTT CASSTGDRRGSPLHF TRBV5-4 few TRBD1 TRBJ1-6
TGTGCCAGCAGTGAAGGGGGGGGGCAACTTAATGAAAAACTGTTTTTT CASSEGGGQLNEKLFF TRBV25-1 NA NA TRBJ1-4
TGTGCCAGCAGCCGTGACGGGGTCTATGGCTACACCTTC CASSRDGVYGYTF TRBV5-5 NA NA TRBJ1-2
TGTGCCATCAGTGAGTCAATGAACGGCAGGGGGTTCTCTGAAGCTTTCTTT CAISESMNGRGFSEAFF TRBV10-3 NA TRBD1 TRBJ1-1
TGTGCCAGTAGGCGGACAGGCGGCTACACCTTC CASRRTGGYTF TRBV19 NA TRBD1 TRBJ1-2
TGTGCCACCAGCAGAGAGAAAACAGGAGCAGGAAACACCATATATTTT CATSREKTGAGNTIYF TRBV15 NA NA TRBJ1-3
TGCGCCAGCAGCTTGGCGGGACAGGTGATTTCACCCCTCCACTTT CASSLAGQVISPLHF TRBV5-1 NA TRBD1 TRBJ1-6
TGTGCCAGCAGTCGCGGGGGAACTGAAGCTTTCTTT CASSRGGTEAFF TRBV27 NA NA TRBJ1-1
TGTGCCAGCTTCCAAGGAGGGGCTGGAAACACCATATATTTT CASFQGGAGNTIYF TRBV19 NA NA TRBJ1-3
TGTGCCAGCAGTGCTAGCCCGAGACAGGGAGTCAGTGAGCAGTTCTTC CASSASPRQGVSEQFF TRBV2 NA TRBD1 TRBJ2-1
TGCACCAGCAGCCAAGGAGAGGGGGCAGCCGGGGAGCTGTTTTTT CTSSQGEGAAGELFF TRBV1 NA NA TRBJ2-2
TGTGCCAGCTCAGCTACAGGGATTCATACTGAAGCTTTCTTT CASSATGIHTEAFF TRBV18 NA NA TRBJ1-1
TGTGCCTGGAGTGTACAGATTAATGAAAAACTGTTTTTT CAWSVQINEKLFF TRBV30 NA NA TRBJ1-4
TGCGCCAGCAGCCCCTCGACAGGGGTGGGCACTGAAGCTTTCTTT CASSPSTGVGTEAFF TRBV5-1 NA TRBD1 TRBJ1-1